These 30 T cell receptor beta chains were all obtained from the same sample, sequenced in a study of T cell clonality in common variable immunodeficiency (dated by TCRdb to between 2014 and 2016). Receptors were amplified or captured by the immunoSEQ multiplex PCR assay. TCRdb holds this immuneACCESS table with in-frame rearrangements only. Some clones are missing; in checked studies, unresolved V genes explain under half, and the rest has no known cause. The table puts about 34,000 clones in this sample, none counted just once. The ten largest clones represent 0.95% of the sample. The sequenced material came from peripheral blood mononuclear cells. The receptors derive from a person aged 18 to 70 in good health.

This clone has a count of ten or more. The CDR3 here is CASSLTGNNSPLHF. The CDR3 bases that were read are TGTGCCAGCAGCTTAACAGGAAATAATTCACCC. The rearrangement joins TRBV5-4 to TRBJ1-6; TRBD1 is a possible D gene (5 bases). Coverage ceases 3 residues before the CDR3 finishes, and the germline J gene fills in the end. Trimming removed 2 bases from V and 5 bases from J, with 8 bases in between. The CDR3 spans 14 residues. Germline V gene sequence: CDR1 SGHNT, CDR2 YYREEE (reference sequence).

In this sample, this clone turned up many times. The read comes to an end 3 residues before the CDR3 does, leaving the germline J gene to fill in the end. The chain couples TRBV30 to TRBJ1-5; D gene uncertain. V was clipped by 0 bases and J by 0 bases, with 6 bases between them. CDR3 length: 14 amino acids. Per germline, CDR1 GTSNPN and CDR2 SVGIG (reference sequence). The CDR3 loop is CAWSVQYSNQPQHF. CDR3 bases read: TGTGCCTGGAGTGTACAGTATAGCAATCAGCCC.

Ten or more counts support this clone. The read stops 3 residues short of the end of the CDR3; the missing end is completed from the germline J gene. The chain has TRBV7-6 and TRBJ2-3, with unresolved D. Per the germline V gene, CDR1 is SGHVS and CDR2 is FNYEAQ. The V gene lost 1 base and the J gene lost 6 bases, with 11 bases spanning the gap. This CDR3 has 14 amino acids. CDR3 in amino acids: CASSLVSQADTQYF. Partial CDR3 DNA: TGTGCCAGCAGCTTAGTATCGCAAGCGGATACG. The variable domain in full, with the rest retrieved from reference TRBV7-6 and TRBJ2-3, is GAGVSQSPRYKVTKRGQDVALRCDPISGHVSLYWYRQALGQGPEFLTYFNYEAQQDKSGLPNDRFSAERPEGSISTLTIQRTEQRDSAMYRCASSLVSQADTQYFGPGTRLTVL.

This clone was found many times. The part of the CDR3 DNA that was read is TGTGCCTGGGCCTATAACAGCTTAAGCAATCAGCCC. The encoded protein is CAWAYNSLSNQP. The entire CDR3 protein reads CAWAYNSLSNQPQHF. The gene calls are TRBV30 and TRBJ1-5; the D is unclear. Sequencing ends 3 residues short of the CDR3 end; the germline J gene provides the rest. Between the trimmed V and J ends, which lost 5 bases and 1 base, there was a span of 15 bases. CDR1 and CDR2 from the germline V gene are GTSNPN and SVGIG (reference sequence). The CDR3 is 15 residues long.

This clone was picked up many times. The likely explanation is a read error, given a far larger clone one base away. CDR3 in amino acids: CATSTEGGMNIEAFF. The sequenced part of the CDR3 DNA is TGTGCCACCAGCACCGAGGGGGGGATGAACATTGAA. V is TRBV15 and J is TRBJ1-1; maybe TRBD1 (6 bases). The read comes to an end 3 residues before the CDR3 does, leaving the germline J gene to fill in the end. The CDR3 totals 15 residues. Germline V gene data show CDR1 as LNHNV and CDR2 as YYDKDF (reference sequence).

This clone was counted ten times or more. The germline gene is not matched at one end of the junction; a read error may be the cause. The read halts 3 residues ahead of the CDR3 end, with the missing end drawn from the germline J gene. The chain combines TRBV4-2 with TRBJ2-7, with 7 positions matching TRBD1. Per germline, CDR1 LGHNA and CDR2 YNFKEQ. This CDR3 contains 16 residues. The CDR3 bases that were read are TGCGCCAGCAGCCTCTGGATCGGGACAGACTCCTACGAG. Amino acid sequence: CASSLWIGTDSYE. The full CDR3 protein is CASSLWIGTDSYEQYF.

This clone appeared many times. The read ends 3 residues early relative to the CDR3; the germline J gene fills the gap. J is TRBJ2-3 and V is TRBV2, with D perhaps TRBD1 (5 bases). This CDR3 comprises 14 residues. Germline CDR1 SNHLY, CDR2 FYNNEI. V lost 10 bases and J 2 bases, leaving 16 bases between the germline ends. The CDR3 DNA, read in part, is TGTGCCATAAAGACAGATATCCACACAGATACG. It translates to CAIKTDIHTDT. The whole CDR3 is CAIKTDIHTDTQYF. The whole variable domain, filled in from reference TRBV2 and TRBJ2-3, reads EPEVTQTPSHQVTQMGQEVILRCVPISNHLYFYWYRQILGQKVEFLVSFYNNEISEKSEIFDDQFSVERPDGSNFTLKIRSTKLEDSAMYFCAIKTDIHTDTQYFGPGTRLTVL.

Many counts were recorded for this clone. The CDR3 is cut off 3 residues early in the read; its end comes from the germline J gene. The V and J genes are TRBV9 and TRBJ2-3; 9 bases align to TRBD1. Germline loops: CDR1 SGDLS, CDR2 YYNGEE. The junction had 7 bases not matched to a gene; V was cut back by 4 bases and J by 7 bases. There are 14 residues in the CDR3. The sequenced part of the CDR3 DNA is TGTGCCAGCAGCCCCGGGACAGGGAAATATACG. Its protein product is CASSPGTGKYT. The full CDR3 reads CASSPGTGKYTQYF.

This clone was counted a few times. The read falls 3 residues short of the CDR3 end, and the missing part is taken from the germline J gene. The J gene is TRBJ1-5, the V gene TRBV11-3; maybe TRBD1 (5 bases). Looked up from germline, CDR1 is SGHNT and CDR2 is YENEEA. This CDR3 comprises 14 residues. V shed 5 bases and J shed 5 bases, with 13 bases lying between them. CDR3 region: CASSKSRTYQPQHF. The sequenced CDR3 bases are TGTGCCAGCAGCAAAAGTCGGACATATCAGCCC.

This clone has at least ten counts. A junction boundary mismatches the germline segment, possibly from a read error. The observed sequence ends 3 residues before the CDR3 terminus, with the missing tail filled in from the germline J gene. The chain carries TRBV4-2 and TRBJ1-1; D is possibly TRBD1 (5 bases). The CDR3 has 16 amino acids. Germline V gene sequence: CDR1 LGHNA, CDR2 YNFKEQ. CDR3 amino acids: CASSPRLGGLGTEAFF. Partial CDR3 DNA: TGCGCCAGCAGCCCCAGACTCGGGGGGTTAGGGACTGAA.

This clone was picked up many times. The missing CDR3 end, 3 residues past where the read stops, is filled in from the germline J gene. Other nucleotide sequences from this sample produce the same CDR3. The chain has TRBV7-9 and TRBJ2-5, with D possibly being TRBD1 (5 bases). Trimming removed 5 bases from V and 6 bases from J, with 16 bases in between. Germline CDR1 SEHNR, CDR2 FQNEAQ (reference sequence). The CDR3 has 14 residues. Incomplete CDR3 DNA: TGTGCCAGCAGCCCCACCGGCTTGGGGCAGACC. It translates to CASSPTGLGQT. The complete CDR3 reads CASSPTGLGQTQYF. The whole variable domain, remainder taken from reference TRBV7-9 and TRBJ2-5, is DTGVSQNPRHKITKRGQNVTFRCDPISEHNRLYWYRQTLGQGPEFLTYFQNEAQLEKSRLLSDRFSAERPKGSFSTLEIQRTEQGDSAMYLCASSPTGLGQTQYFGPGTRLLVL.

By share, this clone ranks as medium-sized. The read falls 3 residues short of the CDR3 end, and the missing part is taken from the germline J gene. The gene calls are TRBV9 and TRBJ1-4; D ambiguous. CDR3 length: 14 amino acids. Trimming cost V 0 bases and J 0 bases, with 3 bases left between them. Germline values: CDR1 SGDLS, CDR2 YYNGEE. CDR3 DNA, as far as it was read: TGTGCCAGCAGCGTAGACTCAACTAATGAAAAA. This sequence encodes CASSVDSTNEK. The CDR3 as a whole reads CASSVDSTNEKLFF.

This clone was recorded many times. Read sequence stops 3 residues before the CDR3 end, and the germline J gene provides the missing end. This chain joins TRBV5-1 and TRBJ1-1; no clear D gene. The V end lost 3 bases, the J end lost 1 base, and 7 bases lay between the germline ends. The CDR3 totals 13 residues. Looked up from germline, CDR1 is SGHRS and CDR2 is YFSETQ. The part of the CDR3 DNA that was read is TGCGCCAGCAGCTACGCACAGAACACTGAA. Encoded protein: CASSYAQNTE. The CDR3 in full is CASSYAQNTEAFF. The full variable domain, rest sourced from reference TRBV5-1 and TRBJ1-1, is KAGVTQTPRYLIKTRGQQVTLSCSPISGHRSVSWYQQTPGQGLQFLFEYFSETQRNKGNFPGRFSGRQFSNSRSEMNVSTLELGDSALYLCASSYAQNTEAFFGQGTRLTVV.

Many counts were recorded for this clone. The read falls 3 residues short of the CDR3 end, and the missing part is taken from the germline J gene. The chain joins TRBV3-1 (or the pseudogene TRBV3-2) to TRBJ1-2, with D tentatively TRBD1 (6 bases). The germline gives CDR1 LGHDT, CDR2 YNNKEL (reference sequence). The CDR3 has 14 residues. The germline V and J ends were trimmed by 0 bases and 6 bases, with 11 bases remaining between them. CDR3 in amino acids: CASSQDGGGHGYTF. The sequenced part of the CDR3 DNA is TGTGCCAGCAGCCAAGATGGGGGGGGCCATGGC.

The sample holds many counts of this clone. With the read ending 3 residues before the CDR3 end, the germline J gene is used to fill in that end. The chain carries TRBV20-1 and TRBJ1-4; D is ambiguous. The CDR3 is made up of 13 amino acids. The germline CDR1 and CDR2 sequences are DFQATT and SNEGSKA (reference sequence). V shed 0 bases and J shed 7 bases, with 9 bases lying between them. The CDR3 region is CSARDEAGEKLFF. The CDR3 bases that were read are TGCAGTGCTAGAGATGAGGCGGGTGAAAAA.

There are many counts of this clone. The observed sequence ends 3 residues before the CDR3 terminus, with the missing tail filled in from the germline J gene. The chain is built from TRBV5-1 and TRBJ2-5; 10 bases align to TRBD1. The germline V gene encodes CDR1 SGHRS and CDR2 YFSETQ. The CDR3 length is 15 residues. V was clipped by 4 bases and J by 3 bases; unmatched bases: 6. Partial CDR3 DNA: TGCGCCAGCAGCCTTGGGGGGACAGGGGAAGAGACC. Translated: CASSLGGTGEET. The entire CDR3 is CASSLGGTGEETQYF.

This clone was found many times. The CDR3 reads CASSSELLAETQYF. CDR3 bases read: TGTGCCAGCAGCTCGGAGCTACTAGCGGAGACC. The chain joins TRBV5-6 to TRBJ2-5; 7 nucleotides match TRBD2. The CDR3 goes on 3 residues after the read ends, and that part is filled in from the germline J gene. CDR1 and CDR2 from the germline V gene are SGHDT and YYEEEE. Losses at the gene ends were 3 bases for V and 5 bases for J; bases not matched to a gene: 7. The CDR3 loop spans 14 amino acids. Drawing the rest from reference TRBV5-6 and TRBJ2-5, the complete variable domain is DAGVTQSPTHLIKTRGQQVTLRCSPKSGHDTVSWYQQALGQGPQFIFQYYEEEERQRGNFPDRFSGHQFPNYSSELNVNALLLGDSALYLCASSSELLAETQYFGPGTRLLVL.

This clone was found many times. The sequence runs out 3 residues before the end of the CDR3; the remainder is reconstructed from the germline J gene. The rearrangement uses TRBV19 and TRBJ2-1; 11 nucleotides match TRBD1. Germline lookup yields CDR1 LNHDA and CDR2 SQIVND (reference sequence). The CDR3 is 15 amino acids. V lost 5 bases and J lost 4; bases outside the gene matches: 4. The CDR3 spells CASSLGTGGYNEQFF. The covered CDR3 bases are TGTGCCAGTAGTCTAGGGACAGGGGGTTACAATGAG.

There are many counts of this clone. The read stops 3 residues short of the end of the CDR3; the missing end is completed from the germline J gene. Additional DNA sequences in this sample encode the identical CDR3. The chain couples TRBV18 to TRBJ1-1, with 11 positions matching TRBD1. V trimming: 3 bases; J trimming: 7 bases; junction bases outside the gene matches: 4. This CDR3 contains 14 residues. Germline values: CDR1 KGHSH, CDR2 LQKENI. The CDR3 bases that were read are TGTGCCAGCTCACCTGGACAGGGGGCGGGTGAA. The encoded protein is CASSPGQGAGE. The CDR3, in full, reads CASSPGQGAGEAFF.

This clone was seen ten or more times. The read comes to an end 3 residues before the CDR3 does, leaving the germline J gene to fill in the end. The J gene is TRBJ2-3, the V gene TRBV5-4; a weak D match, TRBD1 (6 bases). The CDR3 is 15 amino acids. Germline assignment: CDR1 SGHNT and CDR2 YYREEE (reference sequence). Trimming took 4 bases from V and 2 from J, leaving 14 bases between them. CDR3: CASSLQGRPTDTQYF. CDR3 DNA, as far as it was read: TGTGCCAGCAGCCTACAGGGTCGACCCACAGATACG.

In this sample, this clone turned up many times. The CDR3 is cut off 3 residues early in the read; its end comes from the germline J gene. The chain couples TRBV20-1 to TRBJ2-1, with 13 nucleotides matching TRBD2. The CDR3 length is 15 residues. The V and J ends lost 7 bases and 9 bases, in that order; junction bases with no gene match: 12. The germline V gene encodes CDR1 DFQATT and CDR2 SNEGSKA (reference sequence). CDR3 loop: CSGLRLAGGRGEQFF. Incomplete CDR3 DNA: TGCAGTGGACTTAGACTAGCGGGGGGCCGGGGTGAG.

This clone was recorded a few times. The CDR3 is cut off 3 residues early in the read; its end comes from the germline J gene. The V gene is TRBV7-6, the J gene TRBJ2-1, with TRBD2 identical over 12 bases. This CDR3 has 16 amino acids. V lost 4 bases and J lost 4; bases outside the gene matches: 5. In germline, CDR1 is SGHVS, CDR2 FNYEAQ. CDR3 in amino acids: CASSSTGLAGYNEQFF. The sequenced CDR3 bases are TGTGCCAGCAGCTCAACCGGACTAGCGGGGTACAATGAG. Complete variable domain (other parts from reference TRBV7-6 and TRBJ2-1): GAGVSQSPRYKVTKRGQDVALRCDPISGHVSLYWYRQALGQGPEFLTYFNYEAQQDKSGLPNDRFSAERPEGSISTLTIQRTEQRDSAMYRCASSSTGLAGYNEQFFGPGTRLTVL.

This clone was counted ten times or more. The CDR3 protein is CASSQGGDHGYTF. The sequenced part of the CDR3 DNA is TGTGCCAGCAGCCAAGGGGGGGACCATGGC. The chain recombines TRBV3-1 (or the pseudogene TRBV3-2) with TRBJ1-2, with a weak D call TRBD1 (5 bases). Read sequence stops 3 residues before the CDR3 end, and the germline J gene provides the missing end. V lost 1 base and J lost 6, with 9 bases in between. Per germline, CDR1 LGHDT and CDR2 YNNKEL (reference sequence). The CDR3 is 13 residues long.

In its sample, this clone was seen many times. This chain's CDR3 is CASSFGLGYISEQYF. CDR3 DNA (partial): TGCGCCAGCAGCTTTGGTTTGGGCTATATCAGCGAG. The chain recombines TRBV5-1 with TRBJ2-7; D gene unclear. The CDR3 extends 3 residues past the end of the read, so its final part is completed from the germline J gene. In germline, CDR1 is SGHRS, CDR2 YFSETQ. Between the trimmed V and J ends, which lost 2 bases and 6 bases, there was a span of 18 bases. This CDR3 contains 15 residues.

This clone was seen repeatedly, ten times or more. CDR3 sequence reads: CASSQDLGTGTKTQYF. The CDR3 DNA, read in part, is TGCGCCAGCAGCCAAGATCTCGGGACAGGGACAAAGACC. The J gene is TRBJ2-5, the V gene TRBV4-1; 9 bases map to TRBD1. The CDR3 end lies 3 residues beyond the end of the read and is filled in from the germline J gene. V trimming: 0 bases; J trimming: 6 bases; junction bases outside the gene matches: 8. Germline CDR1 MGHRA, CDR2 YSYEKL. There are 16 residues in the CDR3.

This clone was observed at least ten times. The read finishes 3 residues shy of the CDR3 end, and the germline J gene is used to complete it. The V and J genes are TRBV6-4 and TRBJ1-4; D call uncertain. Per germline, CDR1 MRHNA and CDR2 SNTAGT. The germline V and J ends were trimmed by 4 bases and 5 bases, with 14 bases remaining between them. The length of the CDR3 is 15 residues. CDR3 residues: CASSAAHRRNEKLFF. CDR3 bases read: TGTGCCAGCAGTGCGGCTCACCGGCGGAATGAAAAA.

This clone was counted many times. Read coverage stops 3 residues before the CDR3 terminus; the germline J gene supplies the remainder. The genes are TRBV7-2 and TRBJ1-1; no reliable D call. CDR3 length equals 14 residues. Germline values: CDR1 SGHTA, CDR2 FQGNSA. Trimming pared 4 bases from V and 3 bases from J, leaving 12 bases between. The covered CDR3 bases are TGTGCCAGCAGCTGGAGGGCTCTTGACACTGAA. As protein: CASSWRALDTE. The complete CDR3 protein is CASSWRALDTEAFF.

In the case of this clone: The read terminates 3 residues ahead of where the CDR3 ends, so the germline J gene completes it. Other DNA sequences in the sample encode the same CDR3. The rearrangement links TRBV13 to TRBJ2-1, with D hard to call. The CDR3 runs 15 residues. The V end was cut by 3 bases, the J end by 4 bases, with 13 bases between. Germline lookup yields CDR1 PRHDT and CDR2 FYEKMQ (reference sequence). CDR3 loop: CASSLFPGVYNEQFF. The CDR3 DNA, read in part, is TGTGCCAGCAGCTTGTTTCCGGGTGTATACAATGAG.

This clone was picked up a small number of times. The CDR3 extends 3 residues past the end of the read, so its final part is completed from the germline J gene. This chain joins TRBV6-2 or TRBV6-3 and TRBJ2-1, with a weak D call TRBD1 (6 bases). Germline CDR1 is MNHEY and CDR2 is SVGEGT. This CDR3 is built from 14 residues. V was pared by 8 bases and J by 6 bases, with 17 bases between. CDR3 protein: CASRPSYRVNEQFF. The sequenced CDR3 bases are TGTGCCAGCCGCCCATCCTACAGGGTCAATGAG.

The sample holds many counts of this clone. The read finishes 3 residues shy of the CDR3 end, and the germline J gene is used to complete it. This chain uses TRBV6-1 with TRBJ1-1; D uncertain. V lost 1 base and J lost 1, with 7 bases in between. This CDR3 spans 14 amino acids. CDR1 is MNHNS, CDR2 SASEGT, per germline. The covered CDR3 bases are TGTGCCAGCAGTGAAGGGTCAGAGAACACTGAA. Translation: CASSEGSENTE. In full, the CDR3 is CASSEGSENTEAFF.